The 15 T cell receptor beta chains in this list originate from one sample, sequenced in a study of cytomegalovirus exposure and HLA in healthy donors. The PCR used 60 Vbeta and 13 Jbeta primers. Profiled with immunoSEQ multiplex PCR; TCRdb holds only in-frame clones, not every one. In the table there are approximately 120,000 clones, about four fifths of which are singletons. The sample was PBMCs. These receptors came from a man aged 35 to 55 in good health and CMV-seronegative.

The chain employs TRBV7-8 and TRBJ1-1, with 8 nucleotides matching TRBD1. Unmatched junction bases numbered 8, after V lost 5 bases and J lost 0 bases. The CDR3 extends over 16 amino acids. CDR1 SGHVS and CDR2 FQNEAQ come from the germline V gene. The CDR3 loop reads CASSPSSGGLNTEAFF. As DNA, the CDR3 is TGTGCCAGCAGCCCGTCGTCAGGGGGCCTGAACACTGAAGCTTTCTTT. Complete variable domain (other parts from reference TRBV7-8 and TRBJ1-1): GAGVSQSPRYKVAKRGQDVALRCDPISGHVSLFWYQQALGQGPEFLTYFQNEAQLDKSGLPSDRFFAERPEGSVSTLKIQRTQQEDSAVYLCASSPSSGGLNTEAFFGQGTRLTVV.

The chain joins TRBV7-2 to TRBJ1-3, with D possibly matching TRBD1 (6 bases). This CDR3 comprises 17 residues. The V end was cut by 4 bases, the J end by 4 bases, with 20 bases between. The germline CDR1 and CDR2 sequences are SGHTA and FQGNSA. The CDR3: CASSSRGAGESGNTIYF. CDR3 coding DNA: TGTGCCAGCAGCTCCCGGGGGGCAGGGGAATCAGGAAACACCATATATTTT.

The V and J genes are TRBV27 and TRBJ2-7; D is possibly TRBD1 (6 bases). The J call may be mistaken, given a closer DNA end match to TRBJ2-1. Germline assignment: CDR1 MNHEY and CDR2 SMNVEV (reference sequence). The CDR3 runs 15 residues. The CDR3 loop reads CASTTGTTSYNEQFF. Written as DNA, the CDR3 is TGTGCCAGCACCACAGGGACCACTTCCTACAATGAGCAGTTCTTC.

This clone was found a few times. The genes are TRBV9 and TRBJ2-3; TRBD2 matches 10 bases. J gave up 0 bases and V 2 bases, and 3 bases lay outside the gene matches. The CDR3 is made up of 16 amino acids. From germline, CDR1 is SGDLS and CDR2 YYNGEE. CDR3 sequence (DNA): TGTGCCAGCAGCGTTGATAGCGGGGGGAGCACAGATACGCAGTATTTT. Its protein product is CASSVDSGGSTDTQYF.

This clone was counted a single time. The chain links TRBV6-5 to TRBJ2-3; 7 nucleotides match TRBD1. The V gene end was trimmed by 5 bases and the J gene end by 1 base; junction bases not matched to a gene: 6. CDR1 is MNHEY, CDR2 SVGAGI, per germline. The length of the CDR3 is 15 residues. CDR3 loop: CASSQQGTRTDTQYF. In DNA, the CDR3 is TGTGCCAGCAGTCAACAGGGGACCCGCACAGATACGCAGTATTTT.

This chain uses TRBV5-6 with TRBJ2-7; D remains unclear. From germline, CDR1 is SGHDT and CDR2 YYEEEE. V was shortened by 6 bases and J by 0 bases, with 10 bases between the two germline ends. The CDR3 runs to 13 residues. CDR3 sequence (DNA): TGTGCCAGCATCGACAAGAGCTCCTACGAGCAGTACTTC. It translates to CASIDKSSYEQYF.

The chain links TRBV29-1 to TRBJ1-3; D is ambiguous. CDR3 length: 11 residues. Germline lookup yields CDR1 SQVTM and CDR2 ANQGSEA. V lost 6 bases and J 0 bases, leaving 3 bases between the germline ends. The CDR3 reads CSVGSGNTIYF. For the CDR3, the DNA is TGCAGCGTCGGCTCTGGAAACACCATATATTTT.

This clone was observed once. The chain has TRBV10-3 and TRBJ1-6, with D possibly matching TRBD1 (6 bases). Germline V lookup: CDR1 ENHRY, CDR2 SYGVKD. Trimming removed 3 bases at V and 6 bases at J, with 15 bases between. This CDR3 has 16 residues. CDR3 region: CAISDLGQTLNSPLHF. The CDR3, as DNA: TGTGCCATCAGTGACCTTGGACAGACCCTTAATTCACCCCTCCACTTT.

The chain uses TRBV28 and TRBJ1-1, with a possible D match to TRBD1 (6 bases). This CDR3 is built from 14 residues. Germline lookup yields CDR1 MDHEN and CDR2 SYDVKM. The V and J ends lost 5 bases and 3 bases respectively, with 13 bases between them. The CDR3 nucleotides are TGTGCCAGCAGTAGAGCAGGGGCCCACACTGAAGCTTTCTTT. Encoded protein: CASSRAGAHTEAFF.

The CDR3 loop is CASKATEGNQPQHF. Written as DNA, the CDR3 is TGTGCCAGCAAAGCGACCGAGGGCAATCAGCCCCAGCATTTT. J is TRBJ1-5 and V is TRBV6-1; D is ambiguous. CDR1 is MNHNS and CDR2 is SASEGT in the germline V gene. V was pared by 7 bases and J by 2 bases, with 12 bases between. This CDR3 is 14 amino acids long.

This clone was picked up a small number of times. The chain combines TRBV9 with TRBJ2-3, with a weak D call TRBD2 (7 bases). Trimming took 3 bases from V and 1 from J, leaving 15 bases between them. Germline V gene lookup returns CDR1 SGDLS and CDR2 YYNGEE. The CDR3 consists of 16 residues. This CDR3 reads CASSAYRGAGTDTQYF. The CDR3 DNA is TGTGCCAGCAGCGCATATCGGGGGGCTGGCACAGATACGCAGTATTTT.

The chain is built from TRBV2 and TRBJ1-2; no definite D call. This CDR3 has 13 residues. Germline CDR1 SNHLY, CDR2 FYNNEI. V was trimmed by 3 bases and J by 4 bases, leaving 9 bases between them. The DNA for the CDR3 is TGTGCCAGCAGTGAGGTACCTATCTATGGCTACACCTTC. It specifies CASSEVPIYGYTF.

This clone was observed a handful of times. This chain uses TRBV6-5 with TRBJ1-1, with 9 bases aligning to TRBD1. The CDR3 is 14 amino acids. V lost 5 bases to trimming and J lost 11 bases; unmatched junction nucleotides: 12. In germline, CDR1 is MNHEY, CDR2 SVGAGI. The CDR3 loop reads CASSDGTGNKEAFF. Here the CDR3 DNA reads TGTGCCAGCAGTGACGGGACAGGGAACAAGGAGGCTTTCTTT.

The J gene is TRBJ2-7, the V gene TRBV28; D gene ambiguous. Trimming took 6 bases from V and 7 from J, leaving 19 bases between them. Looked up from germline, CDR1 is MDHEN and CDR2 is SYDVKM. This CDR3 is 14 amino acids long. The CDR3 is CASRLQIGPREQYF. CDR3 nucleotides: TGTGCCAGCAGATTACAAATAGGCCCTAGGGAGCAGTACTTC. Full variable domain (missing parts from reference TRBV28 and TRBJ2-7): DVKVTQSSRYLVKRTGEKVFLECVQDMDHENMFWYRQDPGLGLRLIYFSYDVKMKEKGDIPEGYSVSREKKERFSLILESASTNQTSMYLCASRLQIGPREQYFGPGTRLTVT.

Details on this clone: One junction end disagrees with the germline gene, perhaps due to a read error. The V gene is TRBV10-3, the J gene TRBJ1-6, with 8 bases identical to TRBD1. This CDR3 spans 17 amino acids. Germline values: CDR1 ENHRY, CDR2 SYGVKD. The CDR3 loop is CVISDPGQAPGNSPLHF. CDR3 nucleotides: TGTGTCATCAGTGACCCGGGACAGGCCCCGGGGAATTCACCCCTCCACTTT.